One and the same sample provided the 10 T cell receptor beta chains below, sequenced in a study of shared clonotypes between healthy human individuals. CD45RO negativity and positive selection for CCR7 defined naive CD8 cells, a population that excluded terminally differentiated effector memory CD45RA+ cells. This table comes from immunoSEQ multiplex PCR, and its TCRdb copy is limited to in-frame clones, with some not included. The sample includes about 750,000 clones, approximately 92% seen only once; the top ten take nearly 25%. Source material: naive CD8+ T cells sorted from blood. The receptors shown here come from a man aged 25-45 years in good health.

This clone was detected once. The chain joins TRBV6-1 to TRBJ2-7, with 9 positions matching TRBD1. V lost 4 bases and J lost 6; bases outside the gene matches: 7. From germline, CDR1 is MNHNS and CDR2 SASEGT. The CDR3 length is 14 residues. CDR3: CASSVGQGRGEQYF. CDR3 DNA: TGTGCCAGCAGTGTAGGACAGGGGAGAGGCGAGCAGTACTTC.

The rearrangement links TRBV28 to TRBJ1-2; TRBD1 agrees at 8 bases. The CDR3 totals 14 residues. Trimming took 3 bases from V and 3 from J; bases not matched to a gene: 3. Germline assignment: CDR1 MDHEN and CDR2 SYDVKM. CDR3 in DNA: TGTGCCAGCAGTTTTCAGGACAGGGACTATGGCTACACCTTC. The encoded protein is CASSFQDRDYGYTF.

V usage is TRBV7-9 and J usage is TRBJ2-2; 14 bases fit TRBD2. CDR3 length equals 17 residues. Germline values: CDR1 SEHNR, CDR2 FQNEAQ (reference sequence). Losses at the gene ends were 6 bases for V and 9 bases for J; bases not matched to a gene: 12. CDR3 sequence reads: CASSFPGLAGERRELFF. CDR3 in DNA: TGTGCCAGCAGTTTTCCGGGACTAGCGGGAGAAAGGCGGGAGCTGTTTTTT.

V usage is TRBV5-5 and J usage is TRBJ1-2; D remains unclear. This CDR3 region has 15 residues. Trimming took 4 bases from V and 1 from J, leaving 14 bases between them. Germline CDR1 and CDR2: SGHKS and YYEKEE (reference sequence). The DNA of the CDR3 is TGTGCCAGCAGCCAGCGGGCCTTACTTAACTATGGCTACACCTTC. Amino acids: CASSQRALLNYGYTF.

This clone is a singleton in its sample. The rearrangement joins TRBV6-1 to TRBJ2-7; D may be TRBD1 (6 bases). Germline V gene lookup returns CDR1 MNHNS and CDR2 SASEGT. The CDR3 covers 14 residues. Trimming pared 5 bases from V and 5 bases from J, leaving 16 bases between. CDR3 nucleotides: TGTGCCAGCAGTATACAGGGTACGGCGAACGAGCAGTACTTC. Its translation: CASSIQGTANEQYF.

The chain couples TRBV7-3 to TRBJ2-3, with D perhaps TRBD2 (6 bases). This CDR3 contains 16 residues. Germline CDR1 and CDR2: SGHTA and FQGTGA. The ends were cut back, 5 bases at V and 4 bases at J, with 19 bases in the middle. The DNA for the CDR3 is TGTGCCAGCAGCGCCCGGCCCGGGACGGGGGCAGATACGCAGTATTTT. Residues: CASSARPGTGADTQYF.

This clone was seen a few times. The gene calls are TRBV5-6 and TRBJ2-1, with D possibly TRBD2 on 5 matching bases. The ends were cut back, 4 bases at V and 15 bases at J, with 20 bases in the middle. This CDR3 comprises 13 residues. From germline, CDR1 is SGHDT and CDR2 YYEEEE. The CDR3 DNA sequence: TGTGCCAGCAGCCCAGGACTGGGTGGGATGGGGTTCTTC. This encodes CASSPGLGGMGFF.

This clone was observed a few times. The rearrangement uses TRBV27 and TRBJ1-4, with 7 bases that match TRBD1. CDR1 and CDR2 (germline): MNHEY, SMNVEV (reference sequence). CDR3 length equals 14 residues. Unmatched junction bases numbered 7, after V lost 5 bases and J lost 7 bases. CDR3 sequence: CASSLTGRAEKLFF. CDR3 nucleotides: TGTGCCAGCAGTCTGACAGGGAGGGCTGAAAAACTGTTTTTT. Together with reference TRBV27 and TRBJ1-4, the CDR3 gives the full variable domain: EAQVTQNPRYLITVTGKKLTVTCSQNMNHEYMSWYRQDPGLGLRQIYYSMNVEVTDKGDVPEGYKVSRKEKRNFPLILESPSPNQTSLYFCASSLTGRAEKLFFGSGTQLSVL.

J is TRBJ2-3 and V is TRBV14; unclear D gene. CDR1 is SGHDN and CDR2 is FVKESK in the germline V gene. Trimming removed 1 base at V and 5 bases at J, with 16 bases between. CDR3 length: 16 amino acids. The CDR3 protein is CASSQGFGRQRDTQYF. CDR3 DNA sequence: TGTGCCAGCAGCCAAGGTTTCGGCAGGCAGAGAGATACGCAGTATTTT.

CDR3 loop: CASRPGQGYEQFF. CDR3 in DNA: TGTGCCAGCAGGCCGGGACAGGGGTATGAGCAGTTCTTC. The J gene is TRBJ2-1, the V gene TRBV27; 10 positions agree with TRBD1. CDR1 and CDR2 from the germline V gene are MNHEY and SMNVEV (reference sequence). The V and J ends lost 6 bases and 8 bases, in that order; junction bases with no gene match: 4. This CDR3 contains 13 residues.